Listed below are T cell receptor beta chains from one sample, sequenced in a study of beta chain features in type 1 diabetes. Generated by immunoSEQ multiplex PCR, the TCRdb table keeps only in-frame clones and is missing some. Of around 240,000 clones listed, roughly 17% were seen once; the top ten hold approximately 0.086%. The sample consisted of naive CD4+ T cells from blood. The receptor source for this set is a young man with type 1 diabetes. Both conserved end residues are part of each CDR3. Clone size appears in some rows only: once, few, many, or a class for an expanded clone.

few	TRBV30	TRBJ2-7	CAWEIAGGYEQYF
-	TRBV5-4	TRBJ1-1	CASRGLNTEAFF
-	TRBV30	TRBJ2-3	CAWSTNTDTQYF
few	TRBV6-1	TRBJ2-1	CASSEWGQNEQFF
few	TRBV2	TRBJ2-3	CASAPIGTTDTQYF
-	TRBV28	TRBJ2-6	CASSLLAGGSGANVLTF
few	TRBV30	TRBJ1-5	CAWGQSSQPQHF
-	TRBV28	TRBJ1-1	CASSLWSGQNTEAFF
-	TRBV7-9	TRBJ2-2	CASSLRSPQKTGELFF
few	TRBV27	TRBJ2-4	CASTQLAGGVKNIQYF
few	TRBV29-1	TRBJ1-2	CSAARTGNGYTF
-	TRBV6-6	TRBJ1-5	CASRVSDQPQHF
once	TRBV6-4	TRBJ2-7	CASSETGTLRVNEQYF
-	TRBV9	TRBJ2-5	CASSVVQGTQYF
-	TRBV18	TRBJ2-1	CASSSPNTNEQFF
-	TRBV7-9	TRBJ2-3	CASSLGAAGSVDTQYF
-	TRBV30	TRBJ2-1	CAWSVGTSAYNEQFF
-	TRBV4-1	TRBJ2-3	CASSQDPLAGVTDTQYF
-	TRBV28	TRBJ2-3	CASWAGTDTQYF
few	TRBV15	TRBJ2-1	CATSKGQDYNEQFF
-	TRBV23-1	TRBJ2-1	CASSPKGQAGISSYNEQFF
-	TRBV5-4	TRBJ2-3	CASSFGQGSTDTQYF
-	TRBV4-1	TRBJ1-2	CASSPQERVGYGYTF
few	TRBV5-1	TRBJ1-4	CASSLSGYNEKLFF
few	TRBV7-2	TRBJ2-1	CASSVQREPYFF
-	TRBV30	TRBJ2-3	CAWSKSASTDTQYF
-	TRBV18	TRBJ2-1	CASSPGGLDNEQFF
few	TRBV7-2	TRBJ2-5	CASSSIQGAETQYF
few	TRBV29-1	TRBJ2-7	CSVAPGQGGYEQYF
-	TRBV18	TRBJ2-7	CASSNSGTANDEQYF
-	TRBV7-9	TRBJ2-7	CASNELGGSYEQYF
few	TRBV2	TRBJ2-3	CASSGIVPGDTQYF
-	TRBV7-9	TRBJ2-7	CASSSTSYEQYF
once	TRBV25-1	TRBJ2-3	CASSGDYTDTQYF
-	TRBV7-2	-	CASSVDGGRAYEQYF
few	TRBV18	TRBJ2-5	CASSPSGARPVETQYF
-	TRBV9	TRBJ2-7	CASSVVPVSSYEQYF
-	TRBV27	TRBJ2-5	CASSFRGRGETQYF
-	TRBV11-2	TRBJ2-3	CASSLGLGTDTQYF
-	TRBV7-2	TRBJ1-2	CASSSPGQGPYTF
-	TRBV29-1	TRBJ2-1	CSVVKSGGAYNEQFF
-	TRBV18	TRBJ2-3	CASSPTQPDTQYF
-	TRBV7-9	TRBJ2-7	CASTQGAGLSYEQYF
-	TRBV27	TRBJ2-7	CAIRTAVQRYEQYF
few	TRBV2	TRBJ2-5	CASSEEGTGGETQYF
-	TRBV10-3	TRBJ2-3	CAIRSDYSSTDTQYF
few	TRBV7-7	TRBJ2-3	CASSPFTDTQYF
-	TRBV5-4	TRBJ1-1	CASSRGQGIAEAFF